The entry below describes one TCR beta chain. Its antigen is not identified. The PCR was carried out with 60 Vbeta primers and 13 Jbeta primers. TCRdb's table, derived via immunoSEQ multiplex PCR, lists solely in-frame clones and lacks some. This sample has roughly 140,000 clones, with 60% to 80% found just once. This sample stems from a study of cytomegalovirus exposure and HLA in healthy donors. Background on the study: Assignment to the Caucasian-associated ancestry cluster applied to about 80% of the approximately 420 genotyped donors.

Germline CDR1 is MNHEY and CDR2 is SMNVEV (reference sequence). The CDR3 runs 15 residues. V shed 2 bases and J shed 2 bases, with 9 bases lying between them. Points from the study as a whole: Earlier results showed most TCR beta V segments being productive about 87% or about 30% of the time.

The receptor comes from a woman in her twenties or thirties in good health and CMV-seronegative. The chain has TRBV27 and TRBJ2-2; no clear D. Sequenced sample: PBMCs. The CDR3 is CASSLNSFNTGELFF. CDR3 bases: TGTGCCAGCAGTTTAAACAGCTTCAACACCGGGGAGCTGTTTTTT.